This TCR beta chain was captured in a study of blood T cell repertoires in COVID-19. About the study: There were acute and convalescent COVID-19 samples, and they came from the United States, Italy and Spain. The cDNA or gDNA used as material had been derived from T cells, B-cell-depleted T cells, or PBMCs.

Looked up from germline, CDR1 is SNHLY and CDR2 is FYNNEI. CDR3 length: 14 residues. Trimming took 6 bases from V and 5 from J, leaving 11 bases between them. Using immunoSEQ multiplex PCR, the repertoire was profiled, and TCRdb retains in-frame clones only, with some absent. This table holds some 98,000 clones, around 84% found once. The rearrangement uses TRBV2 and TRBJ1-6, with D unclear. Sequenced material: peripheral blood. This receptor was obtained from a man aged 55 to 70 with acute or convalescent COVID-19. CDR3 sequence (DNA): TGTGCCAGCAGCCCTTGGGGAGATAATTCACCCCTCCACTTT. Translated, it gives CASSPWGDNSPLHF.